This passage covers 8 T cell receptor beta chains from one sample sequenced in a study of T-cell reconstitution after alpha-beta-depleted transplantation in children. TCRbeta library construction was performed incorporating unique molecular identifiers. TCRdb analysed the PCR reads with MiXCR anew, one entry per CDR3 protein. Among nearly 250,000 distinct CDR3 sequences, roughly 8% were seen once, and the ten largest hold about 6.4%. The specimen comprised PBMCs, mostly from graft donor cells, sampled 180 days after TCRalphabeta/CD19-depleted stem cell transplant. The receptor source for this set is a male patient younger than 18 who had a stem cell transplant for acute lymphoblastic leukemia, so the T cells may come from the graft donor.

Only a few counts were recorded for this clonotype. The rearrangement links TRBV11-2 to TRBJ2-5; 9 nucleotides align to TRBD2. The junction had 6 bases not matched to a gene; V was cut back by 4 bases and J by 0 bases. The CDR3 has 16 amino acids. Germline V gene sequence: CDR1 SGHAT, CDR2 FQNNGV. The CDR3 nucleotides are TGTGCCAGCAGCTCTGGACTAGCGAGGTACCAAGAGACCCAGTACTTC. Its protein product is CASSSGLARYQETQYF.

This clonotype was seen at least ten times. The rearrangement links TRBV15 to TRBJ2-3; D ambiguous. V was trimmed by 0 bases and J by 4 bases, leaving 14 bases between them. CDR1 LNHNV and CDR2 YYDKDF come from the germline V gene (reference sequence). The CDR3 is 16 amino acids. The CDR3 region has the DNA TGTGCCACCAGCAGAGATGTGCGAAGTAGGGCAGATACGCAGTATTTT. This codes for CATSRDVRSRADTQYF.

The chain uses TRBV11-2 and TRBJ2-2; 7 bases match TRBD1. The V gene's germline CDR1 is SGHAT and CDR2 FQNNGV. The CDR3 contains 16 residues. Unmatched junction bases numbered 7, after V lost 1 base and J lost 5 bases. The CDR3 sequence: CASSLGLRGRTGELFF. As DNA, the CDR3 is TGTGCCAGCAGCTTAGGCTTGAGGGGGCGAACCGGGGAGCTGTTTTTT.

There are a few counts of this clonotype. The chain carries TRBV6-1 and TRBJ2-7; D ambiguous. The CDR3 length is 13 residues. In germline, CDR1 is MNHNS, CDR2 SASEGT. Trimming left V 8 bases short and J 0 bases short, with 11 bases between. CDR3 bases: TGTGCCAGCCTGAGCCGTAGCTCCTACGAGCAGTACTTC. Its protein product is CASLSRSSYEQYF.

This clonotype was detected ten times or more. This chain connects TRBV7-9 to TRBJ1-1; tentatively, D is TRBD1 (6 bases). With 4 bases removed from V and 4 bases from J, the gap between germline ends came to 13 bases. This CDR3 has 14 residues. The germline V gene has CDR1 SEHNR and CDR2 FQNEAQ (reference sequence). CDR3 sequence reads: CASSSRGSTTEAFF. Written as DNA, the CDR3 is TGTGCCAGCAGCTCGAGGGGGTCCACCACTGAAGCTTTCTTT. Using reference TRBV7-9 and TRBJ1-1 for the parts outside the CDR3, the full variable domain is DTGVSQNPRHKITKRGQNVTFRCDPISEHNRLYWYRQTLGQGPEFLTYFQNEAQLEKSRLLSDRFSAERPKGSFSTLEIQRTEQGDSAMYLCASSSRGSTTEAFFGQGTRLTVV.

This clonotype was detected many times. At one end the junction does not follow the germline gene, possibly because of a read error. The chain carries TRBV5-1 and TRBJ2-5; D is possibly TRBD2 (6 bases). Germline CDR1 SGHRS, CDR2 YFSETQ. The CDR3 has 14 residues. The CDR3 nucleotides are TGTGCCAGCAGCTTGGGACTGCTCCAAGAGACCCAGTACTTC. Translating it yields CASSLGLLQETQYF.

V and J are TRBV12-3 or TRBV12-4 and TRBJ2-4; D possibly corresponds to TRBD2 (5 bases). The CDR3 has 18 residues. The CDR3 DNA sequence: TGTACCTGCAGTCCCTCCCCGGGATCCATACTAGCCAAAAACATTCAGTACTTC. Translation gives CTCSPSPGSILAKNIQYF.

This clonotype was found many times. The chain links TRBV2 to TRBJ1-1; D is possibly TRBD1 (5 bases). Germline V CDR1 and CDR2: SNHLY, FYNNEI. V was shortened by 6 bases and J by 1 base, with 15 bases between the two germline ends. The CDR3 is made up of 15 amino acids. In DNA, the CDR3 is TGTGCCAGCAGGACCGGGGGAGGCACGAACACTGAAGCTTTCTTT. This codes for CASRTGGGTNTEAFF.